This TCR beta chain was identified during a study of blood T cell repertoires in COVID-19. Per germline, CDR1 SGDLS and CDR2 YYNGEE. The CDR3 runs 15 residues. V trimming: 3 bases; J trimming: 10 bases; junction bases outside the gene matches: 10. Repertoires were generated with immunoSEQ multiplex PCR, while TCRdb's copy carries only in-frame clones and drops some. The sample has approximately 360,000 clones, almost 90% seen once. The receptor was derived from a man between 18 and 29 years old with active or convalescent COVID-19. J is TRBJ1-6 and V is TRBV9, with 7 nucleotides matching TRBD1. Sequencing was done on a sample of peripheral blood. The CDR3 nucleotides read TGTGCCAGCAGCGACCGACAGGGAGAAGGGTCACCCCTCCACTTT. This sequence encodes CASSDRQGEGSPLHF.